This note documents a single T cell receptor beta chain sequence. These data come from a study of blood T cell repertoires in COVID-19. Study-wide background: The cDNA or gDNA used as material had been derived from T cells, B-cell-depleted T cells, or PBMCs.

TCRdb's table, derived via immunoSEQ multiplex PCR, lists solely in-frame clones and lacks some. This sample has 300,000 to 500,000 clones; roughly 88% occur once, and the top ten carry over 0.9%. V was clipped by 3 bases and J by 3 bases; unmatched bases: 1. Germline V gene sequence: CDR1 DFQATT, CDR2 SNEGSKA (reference sequence). The CDR3 is made up of 13 amino acids. The V call is TRBV20-1, the J call TRBJ2-7, with 11 bases matching TRBD1. The clonotype comes from a woman aged 25 to 39 with acute COVID-19. Sequenced: PBMCs or T cells enriched from blood (not recorded which). The CDR3 loop is CSASGTGGYEQYF. The CDR3 DNA is TGCAGTGCTAGTGGGACAGGGGGCTACGAGCAGTACTTC.